The 30 T cell receptor beta chains given below trace back to one sample, sequenced in a study of OX40 agonist ivuxolimab in advanced cancers. Sequenced by immunoSEQ multiplex PCR; TCRdb stores in-frame clones only, minus some. In the table there are just under 65,000 clones, about 89% of which are singletons. The material sequenced was CD4+ or CD8+ T cells sorted from blood, taken in a trial of the OX40 agonist ivuxolimab. The receptor set was obtained from an adult with an advanced solid tumor such as melanoma, head and neck, liver or kidney cancer.

V gene TRBV20-1 combines with J gene TRBJ2-3; the D is unclear. CDR1 and CDR2 (germline): DFQATT, SNEGSKA (reference sequence). V shed 5 bases and J shed 4 bases, with 7 bases lying between them. CDR3 length: 11 amino acids. The CDR3 bases are TGCAGTGCTCCCAAGGCAGATACGCAGTATTTT. Amino acid sequence: CSAPKADTQYF.

V gene TRBV6-6 combines with J gene TRBJ2-1, with TRBD2 matching over 12 bases. There are 14 residues in the CDR3. Germline CDR1 and CDR2: MNHNY and SVGAGI (reference sequence). Losses at the gene ends were 7 bases for V and 10 bases for J; bases not matched to a gene: 8. CDR3 amino acids: CASTLAGGPFEQFF. DNA of the CDR3: TGTGCCAGCACTCTAGCGGGAGGGCCGTTCGAGCAGTTCTTC.

The V call is TRBV7-6, the J call TRBJ2-7; possibly TRBD1 for D (6 bases). The length of the CDR3 is 16 residues. Germline CDR1 SGHVS, CDR2 FNYEAQ. V lost 7 bases, J lost 2 bases, and 21 bases lay in between. The CDR3 is CASKQGSRDTPYEQYF. CDR3 in DNA: TGTGCCAGCAAACAAGGAAGTCGGGACACCCCCTACGAGCAGTACTTC.

The chain recombines TRBV9 with TRBJ2-5, with 7 bases aligning to TRBD1. Germline-derived CDR1 and CDR2 are SGDLS and YYNGEE. The CDR3 totals 15 residues. V gave up 4 bases and J gave up 4 bases; unmatched junction bases: 10. The CDR3 DNA reads TGTGCCAGCAGCCCCCATCTGGACAGGAGAGAGACCCAGTACTTC. Translated: CASSPHLDRRETQYF.

This clone was counted a single time. CDR3 in DNA: TGTGCCAGTAGTAATGGGATGACAGGGAGGGAGCAGTACTTC. It codes for CASSNGMTGREQYF. The rearrangement joins TRBV19 to TRBJ2-7, with a possible D match to TRBD1 (7 bases). This CDR3 has 14 amino acids. Germline-derived CDR1 and CDR2 are LNHDA and SQIVND (reference sequence). V was clipped by 4 bases and J by 7 bases, with 17 bases between them. The whole variable domain, filled in from reference TRBV19 and TRBJ2-7, reads DGGITQSPKYLFRKEGQNVTLSCEQNLNHDAMYWYRQDPGQGLRLIYYSQIVNDFQKGDIAEGYSVSREKKESFPLTVTSAQKNPTAFYLCASSNGMTGREQYFGPGTRLTVT.

The genes are TRBV25-1 and TRBJ1-2, with a tentative D call TRBD1 (5 bases). The V and J ends lost 2 bases and 7 bases respectively, with 11 bases between them. The CDR3 runs to 13 residues. Germline values: CDR1 MGHDK, CDR2 SYGVNS. As DNA, the CDR3 is TGTGCCAGCAGTGAAATATATCAGGGTGGCTACACCTTC. Protein: CASSEIYQGGYTF.

Remarks on this clone: At one end the junction does not follow the germline gene, possibly because of a read error. The chain combines TRBV5-4 with TRBJ1-1; TRBD1 matches 8 bases. Germline V gives CDR1 SGHNT, CDR2 YYREEE (reference sequence). The CDR3 has 13 residues. Written as DNA, the CDR3 is TGTGCCAGCAGCTCAGACAGGGGCGCTAGAGTTCCCTTT. Amino acids: CASSSDRGARVPF.

The V call is TRBV19, the J call TRBJ2-7, with 9 bases aligning to TRBD2. Trimming took 1 base from V and 2 from J; bases not matched to a gene: 18. The CDR3 sequence is 20 residues long. Germline lookup yields CDR1 LNHDA and CDR2 SQIVND (reference sequence). The CDR3 DNA is TGTGCCAGTAGTATAGCTATTTTCAGTAGCGGGAGCACCTTCGCCTACGAGCAGTACTTC. The encoded protein is CASSIAIFSSGSTFAYEQYF.

This chain uses TRBV29-1 with TRBJ2-1; 8 nucleotides agree with TRBD1. Per the germline V gene, CDR1 is SQVTM and CDR2 is ANQGSEA. J was trimmed by 0 bases and V by 7 bases; bases with no gene match: 2. CDR3 length: 13 amino acids. CDR3 protein: CSAGQVSYNEQFF. The CDR3 DNA sequence: TGCAGCGCGGGACAGGTCTCCTACAATGAGCAGTTCTTC.

This CDR3 reads CASSLSRGPYEQYF. The CDR3 DNA sequence: TGTGCCAGCAGCTTATCGCGGGGGCCCTACGAGCAGTACTTC. The chain carries TRBV7-2 and TRBJ2-7; D may be TRBD2 (7 bases). Trimming shortened V by 2 bases and J by 2 bases, and 10 bases separated the two germline ends. This CDR3 has 14 residues. Germline V gene data show CDR1 as SGHTA and CDR2 as FQGNSA.

The chain links TRBV18 to TRBJ2-7; D possibly corresponds to TRBD2 (6 bases). V was shortened by 6 bases and J by 3 bases, with 15 bases between the two germline ends. The CDR3 has 14 amino acids. Per the germline V gene, CDR1 is KGHSH and CDR2 is LQKENI. CDR3 in amino acids: CASSPIGGDYEQYF. In DNA, the CDR3 is TGTGCCAGCTCTCCCATCGGAGGGGACTACGAGCAGTACTTC. The complete variable domain, with remaining parts taken from reference TRBV18 and TRBJ2-7, reads NAGVMQNPRHLVRRRGQEARLRCSPMKGHSHVYWYRQLPEEGLKFMVYLQKENIIDESGMPKERFSAEFPKEGPSILRIQQVVRGDSAAYFCASSPIGGDYEQYFGPGTRLTVT.

The J gene is TRBJ2-7, the V gene TRBV5-8; weak D call: TRBD2 (5 bases). The CDR3 is made up of 14 amino acids. Deletions cut 3 bases from V and 5 bases from J, with 15 bases between. CDR1 and CDR2 from the germline V gene are SGHTS and YDEGEE. CDR3 DNA sequence: TGTGCCAGCAGCTCTGGACTGGGGATCCACGAGCAGTACTTC. Translation: CASSSGLGIHEQYF.

The chain has TRBV30 and TRBJ1-2; maybe TRBD1 (6 bases). From germline, CDR1 is GTSNPN and CDR2 SVGIG (reference sequence). Trimming left V 7 bases short and J 2 bases short, with 8 bases between. The CDR3 consists of 11 residues. The CDR3 DNA is TGTGCCTCAACAGGGAACTATGGCTACACCTTC. Amino acid sequence: CASTGNYGYTF.

The genes are TRBV28 and TRBJ2-7; 9 positions match TRBD2. Looked up from germline, CDR1 is MDHEN and CDR2 is SYDVKM. V was pared by 2 bases and J by 7 bases, with 12 bases of the junction left unmatched. This CDR3 region has 16 residues. For the CDR3, the DNA is TGTGCCAGCAGTTTACTAGCGGGGACATTCGGCGCGGAGCAGTACTTC. Protein product: CASSLLAGTFGAEQYF. Drawing the rest from reference TRBV28 and TRBJ2-7, the complete variable domain is DVKVTQSSRYLVKRTGEKVFLECVQDMDHENMFWYRQDPGLGLRLIYFSYDVKMKEKGDIPEGYSVSREKKERFSLILESASTNQTSMYLCASSLLAGTFGAEQYFGPGTRLTVT.

The chain is built from TRBV11-2 and TRBJ2-2; maybe TRBD1 (5 bases). The CDR3 runs 15 residues. Germline loops: CDR1 SGHAT, CDR2 FQNNGV. V lost 2 bases to trimming and J lost 3 bases, with 10 bases between them. CDR3 sequence: CASSLPGYYTGELFF. The CDR3, as DNA: TGTGCCAGCAGCTTACCAGGGTACTACACCGGGGAGCTGTTTTTT.

The genes are TRBV19 and TRBJ1-1; D not resolved. The CDR3 extends over 13 amino acids. Germline V CDR1 and CDR2: LNHDA, SQIVND (reference sequence). Trimming took off 5 bases at V and 3 bases at J, with 10 bases between the two ends. The CDR3 bases are TGTGCCAGTAGTTCAGCCGGGGACACTGAAGCTTTCTTT. This sequence encodes CASSSAGDTEAFF.

The V and J genes are TRBV18 and TRBJ2-3; D is undetermined. CDR1 is KGHSH, CDR2 LQKENI, per germline. This CDR3 has 14 amino acids. The V end lost 1 base, the J end lost 2 bases, and 7 bases lay between the germline ends. In DNA, the CDR3 is TGTGCCAGCTCACCACTAACAGTCACAGATACGCAGTATTTT. This sequence encodes CASSPLTVTDTQYF. The variable domain in full, completed from reference TRBV18 and TRBJ2-3, reads NAGVMQNPRHLVRRRGQEARLRCSPMKGHSHVYWYRQLPEEGLKFMVYLQKENIIDESGMPKERFSAEFPKEGPSILRIQQVVRGDSAAYFCASSPLTVTDTQYFGPGTRLTVL.

This chain joins TRBV28 and TRBJ2-4, with TRBD2 matching over 14 bases. V trimming: 4 bases; J trimming: 0 bases; junction bases outside the gene matches: 14. CDR3 size: 21 residues. Germline loops: CDR1 MDHEN, CDR2 SYDVKM. CDR3 coding DNA: TGTGCCAGCAGTTCTGGACTAGCGGGAGGTTCTGGACTCCTAGCCAAAAACATTCAGTACTTC. Amino acids: CASSSGLAGGSGLLAKNIQYF.

The chain is built from TRBV7-8 and TRBJ2-7, with D tentatively TRBD2 (6 bases). V was shortened by 4 bases and J by 4 bases, with 14 bases between the two germline ends. The CDR3 runs to 14 residues. Germline CDR1 reads SGHVS; CDR2 reads FQNEAQ. The CDR3 nucleotides are TGTGCCAGCAGCTCCCGGGACTGGGTGTACGAGCAGTACTTC. This sequence encodes CASSSRDWVYEQYF.

This clone showed up just a few times. The chain recombines TRBV5-4 with TRBJ2-2; 8 positions match TRBD1. Per germline, CDR1 SGHNT and CDR2 YYREEE (reference sequence). V trimming: 3 bases; J trimming: 7 bases; junction bases outside the gene matches: 5. This CDR3 has 14 amino acids. In DNA form, the CDR3 reads TGTGCCAGCAGCTCCGGACAGGGAATCGGGGAGCTGTTTTTT. This translates into CASSSGQGIGELFF.

This clone was seen a single time. This chain links TRBV11-2 with TRBJ2-3, with TRBD2 as a possible D gene (5 bases). Trimming stripped 1 base from V and 3 bases from J, with 14 bases between. CDR1 SGHAT and CDR2 FQNNGV come from the germline V gene. CDR3 length: 16 residues. The CDR3 region is CASSLVSVGSTDTQYF. CDR3 nucleotides: TGTGCCAGCAGCTTAGTTAGCGTAGGATCTACAGATACGCAGTATTTT.

The CDR3 is CASSLGQTIQTQYF. In nucleotides, the CDR3 is TGTGCCAGCAGCTTAGGACAGACTATCCAGACCCAGTACTTC. This chain connects TRBV7-9 to TRBJ2-5; the D gene could be TRBD1 or TRBD2 (5 bases each). V lost 1 base and J 6 bases, leaving 12 bases between the germline ends. Germline CDR1 reads SEHNR; CDR2 reads FQNEAQ (reference sequence). CDR3 length equals 14 residues.

The gene calls are TRBV2 and TRBJ1-2, with D perhaps TRBD1 (6 bases). Germline loops: CDR1 SNHLY, CDR2 FYNNEI. The CDR3 covers 16 residues. V was pared by 3 bases and J by 4 bases, with 18 bases between. CDR3 sequence (DNA): TGTGCCAGCAGTGAGACTCATGGGGGGCCCAGCTATGGCTACACCTTC. Its translation is CASSETHGGPSYGYTF.

This chain uses TRBV5-7 with TRBJ2-5; 12 nucleotides match TRBD2. TRBV5-7 is noted as an ORF with a role that remains uncertain. V gave up 4 bases and J gave up 10 bases; unmatched junction bases: 11. The CDR3 length is 15 residues. The CDR3 is CASSPMTSGSGDQYF. CDR3 bases: TGTGCCAGCAGCCCGATGACTAGCGGGAGCGGGGACCAGTACTTC.

This clone has a handful of counts. V gene TRBV29-1 combines with J gene TRBJ2-1, with 9 positions matching TRBD1. After removal of 6 bases from V and 4 bases from J, the junction contained 7 bases not matched to a gene. Germline CDR1 SQVTM, CDR2 ANQGSEA. This CDR3 has 14 residues. DNA for the CDR3: TGCAGCGTCGGTGGGACAGGGATGTACAATGAGCAGTTCTTC. Its protein is CSVGGTGMYNEQFF.

The chain recombines TRBV10-1 with TRBJ2-1; 10 bases align to TRBD2. Trimming took 2 bases from V and 12 from J; bases not matched to a gene: 16. The CDR3 has 17 amino acids. Germline V gives CDR1 WNHNN, CDR2 SYGVQD (reference sequence). The chain's CDR3 is CASSENLAASGSRGQFF. The CDR3 coding sequence is TGCGCCAGCAGTGAGAATCTTGCGGCTAGCGGGAGTAGGGGGCAGTTCTTC.

Note on this clone: This CDR3 is also generated by other DNA sequences in the sample. This sequence joins TRBV7-2 and TRBJ1-5; no clear D gene. The V end lost 0 bases, the J end lost 6 bases, and 6 bases lay between the germline ends. This CDR3 has 13 residues. Germline CDR1 is SGHTA and CDR2 is FQGNSA. The DNA for the CDR3 is TGTGCCAGCAGCTTAGCAACGGGTCAGCCCCAGCATTTT. Protein product: CASSLATGQPQHF.

The gene calls are TRBV11-2 and TRBJ2-2; TRBD2 is a possible D gene (6 bases). CDR1 is SGHAT, CDR2 FQNNGV, per germline. Trimming pared 3 bases from V and 4 bases from J, leaving 18 bases between. This CDR3 is built from 17 residues. CDR3 DNA sequence: TGTGCCAGCAGCTTTACCACGGGACTTCTCCCCACCGGGGAGCTGTTTTTT. Its protein is CASSFTTGLLPTGELFF.

This clone has just a few counts. CDR3 coding DNA: TGCGCCAGCCGAGGCGGCTCCTACAATGAGCAGTTCTTC. The encoded protein is CASRGGSYNEQFF. The V gene is TRBV10-1, the J gene TRBJ2-1; D is unclear. CDR3 length: 13 amino acids. Looked up from germline, CDR1 is WNHNN and CDR2 is SYGVQD (reference sequence). Between the trimmed V and J ends, which lost 8 bases and 0 bases, there was a span of 8 bases.

This rearrangement joins TRBV5-4 to TRBJ1-2; no clear D. The CDR3 covers 15 residues. Trimming pared 0 bases from V and 1 base from J, leaving 10 bases between. Per the germline V gene, CDR1 is SGHNT and CDR2 is YYREEE (reference sequence). CDR3 DNA sequence: TGTGCCAGCAGCTTGGCCGGTGGCAGTAACTATGGCTACACCTTC. Protein sequence: CASSLAGGSNYGYTF.